These 32 T cell receptor beta chains share one sample of origin, sequenced in a study of T cell repertoires in cytomegalovirus infection. These TCRs' antigens remain unknown. TCRdb reprocessed the reads via MiXCR and lists one record per CDR3 protein. Of 550,000 to 850,000 distinct CDR3 sequences listed, around 31% are singletons. The sample here was cultured PBMCs, taken from culture after CMV antigen stimulation. The receptors stem from a human donor in good health (CMV status not recorded). Some clones in this sample may be carry-over from other donors' samples.

About this clonotype: Sequence at one end of the junction differs from germline and may be a read error. The chain combines TRBV10-3 with TRBJ1-6; D uncertain. Looked up from germline, CDR1 is ENHRY and CDR2 is SYGVKD. The CDR3 covers 16 residues. The CDR3 reads CVISEYDSGICSPLHF. The DNA for the CDR3 is TGTGTCATCAGTGAATACGACTCGGGAATTTGTTCACCCCTCCACTTT.

In this sample, this clonotype turned up a few times. The genes are TRBV4-2 and TRBJ1-1; weak D call: TRBD1 (5 bases). V was pared by 4 bases and J by 10 bases, with 13 bases between. The CDR3 runs to 12 residues. CDR1 and CDR2 from the germline V gene are LGHNA and YNFKEQ. CDR3 region: CASSPVGLRAFF. The CDR3 DNA reads TGTGCCAGCAGCCCAGTGGGGCTACGAGCTTTCTTT.

This clonotype showed up many times. The V call is TRBV7-8, the J call TRBJ1-1; D is possibly TRBD1 (6 bases). Per germline, CDR1 SGHVS and CDR2 FQNEAQ. CDR3 size: 13 residues. V was clipped by 4 bases and J by 6 bases, with 12 bases between them. This chain's CDR3 is CASSSERTAEAFF. CDR3 nucleotide sequence: TGTGCCAGCAGCTCCGAGAGGACAGCTGAAGCTTTCTTT.

This clonotype showed up just a few times. V is TRBV19 and J is TRBJ2-1; 10 bases are shared with TRBD2. Unmatched junction bases numbered 6, after V lost 10 bases and J lost 0 bases. The CDR3 sequence is 15 residues long. The V gene's germline CDR1 is LNHDA and CDR2 SQIVND (reference sequence). The CDR3 region has the DNA TGTGCCACCGTAGCGGGAGGACACTCCTACAATGAGCAGTTCTTC. Its protein product is CATVAGGHSYNEQFF.

The V gene is TRBV28, the J gene TRBJ1-1; 11 bases agree with TRBD1. The J segment lost 3 bases and the V segment lost 3 bases, leaving 6 bases of the junction unmatched. CDR1 is MDHEN and CDR2 is SYDVKM in the germline V gene. The CDR3 totals 16 residues. CDR3 residues: CASSFRGQGADTEAFF. In DNA, the CDR3 is TGTGCCAGCAGTTTTCGCGGACAGGGGGCTGACACTGAAGCTTTCTTT.

This clonotype was recorded once. This chain uses TRBV14 with TRBJ1-2; tentative D call: TRBD1 (5 bases). Trimming pared 4 bases from V and 5 bases from J, leaving 20 bases between. Germline V CDR1 and CDR2: SGHDN, FVKESK. The CDR3 spans 16 residues. The CDR3 DNA is TGTGCCAGCAGCCGGGACCCCGGTCGTTTGGGGTATGGCTACACCTTC. This codes for CASSRDPGRLGYGYTF.

This clonotype was observed at least ten times. This chain links TRBV6-1 with TRBJ2-6, with D possibly matching TRBD1 (5 bases). Trimming cost V 6 bases and J 2 bases, with 20 bases left between them. CDR1 and CDR2 from the germline V gene are MNHNS and SASEGT. The CDR3 has 18 amino acids. CDR3 bases: TGTGCCAGCAGGGAAACCATCGACAGCTGGCCTGGGGCCAACGTCCTGACTTTC. Translation gives CASRETIDSWPGANVLTF.

The V gene is TRBV5-4, the J gene TRBJ2-1; D is unclear. The CDR3 is 15 residues long. Trimming took 1 base from V and 3 from J, leaving 11 bases between them. Germline assignment: CDR1 SGHNT and CDR2 YYREEE (reference sequence). This CDR3 is CASSLSQAHYNEQFF. DNA of the CDR3: TGTGCCAGCAGCTTGTCTCAGGCCCACTACAATGAGCAGTTCTTC.

The chain's CDR3 is CASSPGRSSYEQYF. DNA for the CDR3: TGTGCCAGCTCACCCGGCCGGAGCTCCTACGAGCAGTACTTC. The chain has TRBV18 and TRBJ2-7; D uncertain. V was clipped by 3 bases and J by 0 bases, with 9 bases between them. The CDR3 totals 14 residues. From germline, CDR1 is KGHSH and CDR2 LQKENI.

J is TRBJ2-1 and V is TRBV6-2 or TRBV6-3; possibly TRBD2 for D (6 bases). CDR1 is MNHEY and CDR2 is SVGEGT in the germline V gene. V dropped 6 bases and J dropped 7 bases, with 19 bases sitting between them. The CDR3 spans 15 residues. This chain's CDR3 is CASRPTSRRTNEQFF. CDR3 sequence (DNA): TGTGCCAGCAGACCGACTAGTAGGAGGACGAATGAGCAGTTCTTC.

DNA of the CDR3: TGTGCCAGCAGCTTACCTAACCCAACAGGGAGCACAGATACGCAGTATTTT. Amino acid sequence: CASSLPNPTGSTDTQYF. This chain connects TRBV7-9 to TRBJ2-3; a possible D gene is TRBD1 (6 bases). Germline-derived CDR1 and CDR2 are SEHNR and FQNEAQ (reference sequence). V lost 2 bases to trimming and J lost 0 bases, with 15 bases between them. The CDR3 runs to 17 residues.

The CDR3 DNA sequence: TGTGCCAGCAGTTTCCAGGGATACTACGAGCAGTACTTC. Its translation: CASSFQGYYEQYF. The chain combines TRBV27 with TRBJ2-7; TRBD1 is a possible D gene (5 bases). V dropped 3 bases and J dropped 3 bases, with 9 bases sitting between them. CDR3 length: 13 amino acids. Germline V CDR1 and CDR2: MNHEY, SMNVEV (reference sequence).

Many counts were recorded for this clonotype. This CDR3 is CASSSGLAGYNEQFF. CDR3 coding DNA: TGTGCCAGCAGCTCTGGACTAGCGGGATATAATGAGCAGTTCTTC. The V call is TRBV12-3 or TRBV12-4, the J call TRBJ2-1, with TRBD2 identical over 12 bases. The V and J ends lost 6 bases and 7 bases, in that order; junction bases with no gene match: 7. The CDR3 loop spans 15 amino acids.

The table lists this clonotype with a few counts. V and J are TRBV5-4 and TRBJ2-1; 11 nucleotides align to TRBD2. The CDR3 consists of 15 residues. The germline V gene encodes CDR1 SGHNT and CDR2 YYREEE (reference sequence). With 5 bases clipped from V and 3 bases from J, the junction kept 4 bases outside the gene matches. DNA for the CDR3: TGTGCCAGCAGGGCCGGGACTAGCGGCTACAATGAGCAGTTCTTC. It is translated as CASRAGTSGYNEQFF.

This clonotype has a handful of counts. The chain carries TRBV20-1 and TRBJ2-5; D is ambiguous. From germline, CDR1 is DFQATT and CDR2 SNEGSKA (reference sequence). V dropped 5 bases and J dropped 6 bases, with 13 bases sitting between them. The CDR3 runs 12 residues. Here the CDR3 reads CSASDPSQTQYF. CDR3 DNA: TGCAGTGCTTCCGACCCCTCCCAGACCCAGTACTTC.

This clonotype was picked up many times. The chain joins TRBV7-2 to TRBJ2-7; 8 bases fit TRBD2. With V trimmed by 3 bases and J by 7 bases, 5 bases remained unmatched. Germline V gene data show CDR1 as SGHTA and CDR2 as FQGNSA. The CDR3 contains 13 residues. CDR3 sequence reads: CASSLRRGGEQYF. For the CDR3, the DNA is TGTGCCAGCAGCTTGAGACGCGGGGGGGAGCAGTACTTC.

This clonotype occurred once. The chain couples TRBV4-2 to TRBJ1-1, with D perhaps TRBD1 (5 bases). The CDR3 contains 17 residues. Germline CDR1 is LGHNA and CDR2 is YNFKEQ. V lost 0 bases and J 6 bases, leaving 20 bases between the germline ends. In nucleotides, the CDR3 is TGTGCCAGCAGCCAAGATAAACGGGGACGGCATGGCGCTGAAGCTTTCTTT. It specifies CASSQDKRGRHGAEAFF.

The chain carries TRBV20-1 and TRBJ2-2; D is unresolved. The CDR3 loop spans 13 amino acids. Germline V gene data show CDR1 as DFQATT and CDR2 as SNEGSKA (reference sequence). Trimming took off 4 bases at V and 3 bases at J, with 9 bases between the two ends. The CDR3 DNA reads TGCAGTGCTATATCGGTGCACACCGGGGAGCTGTTTTTT. This encodes CSAISVHTGELFF.

The J gene is TRBJ2-1, the V gene TRBV6-2 or TRBV6-3; 8 nucleotides agree with TRBD2. Trimming at V came to 5 bases and at J to 0 bases, leaving 3 bases not matched to a gene. The CDR3 covers 15 residues. Germline CDR1 and CDR2: MNHEY and SVGEGT. The CDR3 bases are TGTGCCAGCAGTACCACTAGCGGCTCCTACAATGAGCAGTTCTTC. Its translation is CASSTTSGSYNEQFF.

This chain joins TRBV24-1 and TRBJ2-3; D is possibly TRBD2 (6 bases). Germline V gene data show CDR1 as KGHDR and CDR2 as SFDVKD. The CDR3 is made up of 13 amino acids. V shed 4 bases and J shed 6 bases, with 10 bases lying between them. The CDR3 loop reads CATSDGSVDTQYF. The CDR3 coding sequence is TGTGCCACCAGTGACGGGAGCGTTGATACGCAGTATTTT.

This chain links TRBV20-1 with TRBJ1-4; no definite D call. The germline CDR1 and CDR2 sequences are DFQATT and SNEGSKA (reference sequence). This CDR3 contains 13 residues. With 6 bases removed from V and 4 bases from J, the gap between germline ends came to 12 bases. This CDR3 reads CSAHRKDNEKLFF. The CDR3 region has the DNA TGCAGTGCGCATAGGAAGGATAATGAAAAACTGTTTTTT.

This clonotype was counted only a few times. The gene calls are TRBV6-1 and TRBJ2-1; a possible D gene is TRBD2 (6 bases). This CDR3 comprises 15 residues. CDR1 is MNHNS and CDR2 is SASEGT in the germline V gene. V was cut by 1 base and J by 3 bases, with 10 bases left in between. CDR3 residues: CASSEGDSVYNEQFF. The CDR3 DNA reads as TGTGCCAGCAGTGAAGGGGACTCGGTCTACAATGAGCAGTTCTTC.

The gene calls are TRBV7-2 and TRBJ2-5; 9 positions agree with TRBD2. CDR3 length equals 15 residues. Germline loops: CDR1 SGHTA, CDR2 FQGNSA. The V gene end was trimmed by 5 bases and the J gene end by 0 bases; junction bases not matched to a gene: 4. The CDR3 DNA reads TGTGCCAGCAGCCGGACTAGCGCTTACCAAGAGACCCAGTACTTC. It is translated as CASSRTSAYQETQYF.

This clonotype showed up just once. V usage is TRBV10-3 and J usage is TRBJ2-7; maybe TRBD2 (5 bases). Germline V gene data show CDR1 as ENHRY and CDR2 as SYGVKD. The CDR3 contains 12 residues. Trimming cost V 4 bases and J 2 bases, with 6 bases left between them. The CDR3 nucleotides read TGTGCCATCAGTGGAGGGACCTACGAGCAGTACTTC. It encodes CAISGGTYEQYF.

This clonotype occurred many times. The rearrangement joins TRBV7-8 to TRBJ1-1; the D gene is possibly TRBD1 (6 bases). Trimming took off 4 bases at V and 3 bases at J, with 9 bases between the two ends. Germline lookup yields CDR1 SGHVS and CDR2 FQNEAQ. The CDR3 consists of 13 residues. CDR3 protein: CASSSQGHTEAFF. For the CDR3, the DNA is TGTGCCAGCAGCTCGCAGGGGCACACTGAAGCTTTCTTT.

This clonotype was found a few times. This chain connects TRBV6-1 to TRBJ2-7; possibly TRBD2 for D (6 bases). The length of the CDR3 is 14 residues. Germline CDR1 and CDR2: MNHNS and SASEGT. Trimming shortened V by 3 bases and J by 5 bases, and 14 bases separated the two germline ends. This chain's CDR3 is CASSEGGRGHEQYF. The CDR3 region has the DNA TGTGCCAGCAGTGAGGGGGGTCGGGGCCACGAGCAGTACTTC.

This chain uses TRBV2 with TRBJ2-3; the match to TRBD2 covers 9 bases. CDR3 length: 12 amino acids. J lost 11 bases, V lost 6 bases, and 6 bases had no gene match. The germline V gene has CDR1 SNHLY and CDR2 FYNNEI. CDR3 in DNA: TGTGCCAGCAGAACGACTAGCGGCAAGCAGTATTTT. Amino acid sequence: CASRTTSGKQYF.

The V and J genes are TRBV7-2 and TRBJ2-7; D not resolved. The CDR3 covers 12 residues. Germline V gene sequence: CDR1 SGHTA, CDR2 FQGNSA. With 0 bases removed from V and 6 bases from J, the gap between germline ends came to 6 bases. For the CDR3, the DNA is TGTGCCAGCAGCTTAGCCGTTCCCGAGCAGTACTTC. Translation: CASSLAVPEQYF.

Only a few counts were recorded for this clonotype. The chain employs TRBV12-5 and TRBJ2-5, with no clear D. The CDR3 totals 15 residues. V lost 5 bases and J 1 base, leaving 14 bases between the germline ends. CDR1 and CDR2 from the germline V gene are LGHNT and FRNRAP. This CDR3 reads CASGPTTYIQETQYF. CDR3 DNA sequence: TGTGCTAGTGGTCCCACCACGTATATCCAAGAGACCCAGTACTTC.

A few counts support this clonotype. The V and J genes are TRBV19 and TRBJ1-5, with D unresolved. The germline CDR1 and CDR2 sequences are LNHDA and SQIVND (reference sequence). V lost 3 bases to trimming and J lost 7 bases, with 16 bases between them. The CDR3 consists of 15 residues. Here the CDR3 reads CASSIGKGGWQPQHF. The CDR3 DNA sequence: TGTGCCAGTAGTATCGGAAAGGGAGGGTGGCAGCCCCAGCATTTT.

The gene calls are TRBV7-9 and TRBJ2-1; D is possibly TRBD2 (6 bases). The V end was cut by 4 bases, the J end by 7 bases, with 23 bases between. The CDR3 is 17 amino acids. The germline V gene encodes CDR1 SEHNR and CDR2 FQNEAQ (reference sequence). The DNA of the CDR3 is TGTGCCAGCAGCTCTGGGAGGATGTGGGTAAGGGGAAATGAGCAGTTCTTC. Translation gives CASSSGRMWVRGNEQFF.

In its sample, this clonotype was seen a few times. The CDR3 bases are TGTGCCAGCAGTTTTGGTGAGGCTGAGCAGTTCTTC. Translation: CASSFGEAEQFF. The chain joins TRBV27 to TRBJ2-1; D call uncertain. The CDR3 totals 12 residues. V was trimmed by 3 bases and J by 9 bases, leaving 9 bases between them. Germline V gives CDR1 MNHEY, CDR2 SMNVEV (reference sequence).